The rows below give T cell receptor beta chains drawn from one sample of a study of CD4 T cells in relation to SARS-CoV-2 and coronaviruses. Their target antigens are unknown. Assay used: immunoSEQ multiplex PCR; TCRdb lists only in-frame clones, some missing. The sample lists over 40,000 clones; approximately 84% were seen once. The sample taken for sequencing was naive CD4+ T cells from PBMCs, cultured in vitro. The receptors originated from an adult with COVID-19. Each CDR3 is given with its conserved first and last residue. The D gene is left open where the match is weak. Some rows mark clone size as missing; the rest say once, few, many or name a class of expanded clone.

d_gene | j_gene | v_gene | abundance | CDR3nt | CDR3aa
. | TRBJ2-7 | TRBV10-3 | . | TGTGCCATCAACCCCACCAGCGGCTCCTACGAGCAGTACTTC | CAINPTSGSYEQYF
. | TRBJ1-1 | TRBV7-9 | few | TGTGCCAGCAGCTTAGTTTCAGTTTTGAACACTGAAGCTTTCTTT | CASSLVSVLNTEAFF
TRBD2 | TRBJ2-1 | TRBV2 | few | TGTGCCAGCAGTCCCCTTTTGGGCGGGAGTTCGGATCAGTTCTTC | CASSPLLGGSSDQFF
. | TRBJ1-5 | TRBV19 | . | TGTGCCAGTAGTATATCAAGCGTCGGTCAGCCCCAGCATTTT | CASSISSVGQPQHF
TRBD1 | TRBJ1-2 | TRBV19 | . | TGTGCCAGTAGTACCGGGACAGGGGAGTACTATGGCTACACCTTC | CASSTGTGEYYGYTF
. | TRBJ2-5 | TRBV9 | . | TGTGCCAGCAGCGCAGCCCCGGGACTTCCGGAGACCCAGTACTTC | CASSAAPGLPETQYF
. | TRBJ2-7 | TRBV19 | . | TGTGCCAGTAGTATAGCGGTAGGCTCCTACGAGCAGTACTTC | CASSIAVGSYEQYF
. | TRBJ2-1 | TRBV7-7 | . | TGTGCTAGCAGCTTATCTAGCGCGTACAATGAGCAGTTCTTC | CASSLSSAYNEQFF
. | TRBJ2-1 | TRBV28 | once | TGTGCCAGCAACTTAGCTAGCAGCAATGAGCAGTTCTTC | CASNLASSNEQFF
. | TRBJ2-5 | TRBV7-8 | . | TGTGCCAGCAGCTTACGGGGGGCGGTGAAAGAGACCCAGTACTTC | CASSLRGAVKETQYF
TRBD2 | TRBJ2-1 | TRBV7-9 | . | TGTGCCAGCAGCAAACTAGCGGGAGGGCCCGATTTCAATGAGCAGTTCTTC | CASSKLAGGPDFNEQFF
. | TRBJ1-1 | TRBV29-1 | . | TGCAGCGTCGGACGGAACACTGAAGCTTTCTTT | CSVGRNTEAFF
. | TRBJ2-6 | TRBV28 | . | TGTGCCAGCAGGACTCCCACAATAGGGACTGGGGCCAACGTCCTGACTTTC | CASRTPTIGTGANVLTF
. | TRBJ2-2 | TRBV28 | . | TGTGCCAGCAGGCCGAACACCGGGGAGCTGTTTTTT | CASRPNTGELFF
. | TRBJ2-5 | TRBV9 | . | TGTGCCAGCAGCGTAGTCTCTAGTGGAGAGACCCAGTACTTC | CASSVVSSGETQYF
. | TRBJ2-7 | TRBV3-1/TRBV3-2 | few | TGTGCCAGCAGCGATGGTGGCTACGAGCAGTACTTC | CASSDGGYEQYF
. | TRBJ2-1 | TRBV7-8 | . | TGTGCCAGCAGCTTAGGGGGGGTGAGCTCCTACAATGAGCAGTTCTTC | CASSLGGVSSYNEQFF
. | TRBJ1-1 | TRBV28 | . | TGTGCCAGCAGTTTACCCCCTGGACGTTACACTGAAGCTTTCTTT | CASSLPPGRYTEAFF
TRBD2 | TRBJ2-5 | TRBV5-4 | . | TGTGCCAGCAGCTTGGAACCGGGACTAGCGGCAGGGCGGGAGACCCAGTACTTC | CASSLEPGLAAGRETQYF
. | TRBJ2-5 | TRBV7-3 | . | TGTGCCAGCAGCTTCGATCCTGGGGAGACCCAGTACTTC | CASSFDPGETQYF
TRBD2 | TRBJ2-4 | TRBV28 | . | TGTGCCAGCAGTTTAATGGCTAGCGGGAGCGAGGTGGGGAACATTCAGTACTTC | CASSLMASGSEVGNIQYF
TRBD2 | TRBJ2-2 | TRBV24-1 | once | TGTGCCACCAGTGAATCTCCGGGACTAGCGGGAGGGGGGGCGAACACCGGGGAGCTGTTTTTT | CATSESPGLAGGGANTGELFF
. | TRBJ1-5 | TRBV5-8 | . | TGTGCCAGCGCCCGTCGGGTTCGCAATCAGCCCCAGCATTTT | CASARRVRNQPQHF
TRBD2 | TRBJ2-7 | TRBV28 | . | TGTGCCAGCAGTTTTTATAGCGGGGGAAAAGCCTACGAGCAGTACTTC | CASSFYSGGKAYEQYF
TRBD1 | TRBJ2-7 | TRBV10-1 | once | TGCGCCAGCAGCCCCTCCGGGACAGGGCTTTACGAGCAGTACTTC | CASSPSGTGLYEQYF
. | TRBJ2-5 | TRBV19 | . | TGTGCCAGTAGACCCATGGGGGACTTGGAGACCCAGTACTTC | CASRPMGDLETQYF
TRBD2 | TRBJ2-5 | TRBV5-1 | . | TGCGCCAGCAGCTCGACCCCGACTAGCGGGTCCCAAGAGACCCAGTACTTC | CASSSTPTSGSQETQYF
TRBD1 | TRBJ2-7 | TRBV29-1 | . | TGCAGCGTTATCCCGGGACAGGGTATTGGGGGGAGTATCTACGAGCAGTACTTC | CSVIPGQGIGGSIYEQYF
TRBD1 | TRBJ2-5 | TRBV5-5 | . | TGTGCCAGCAGCCCCGAACCACAGGGGGCGACGGAGACCCAGTACTTC | CASSPEPQGATETQYF
. | TRBJ2-3 | TRBV19 | . | TGTGCCAGTAGTCCCGGGGCTAGCACAGATACGCAGTATTTT | CASSPGASTDTQYF
TRBD1 | TRBJ2-1 | TRBV28 | . | TGTGCCAGCAGCCGGAACAGGGGTTCCTTCTTC | CASSRNRGSFF
. | TRBJ2-5 | TRBV5-1 | . | TGCGCCAGCAGCTCGCAAGAGACCCAGTACTTC | CASSSQETQYF
. | TRBJ1-6 | TRBV27 | . | TGTGCCAGCAGTCTAATCTCGTTACGTTCACCCCTCCACTTT | CASSLISLRSPLHF
TRBD2 | TRBJ2-3 | TRBV3-1/TRBV3-2 | . | TGTGCCAGCAGCCATAGGTACGGGAGGGGTACAGATACGCAGTATTTT | CASSHRYGRGTDTQYF
TRBD2 | TRBJ2-5 | TRBV5-4 | . | TGTGCCAGCAGTTTGGCCCCGGGGACTACCCAAGAGACCCAGTACTTC | CASSLAPGTTQETQYF
TRBD1 | TRBJ2-7 | TRBV7-2 | . | TGTGCCAGCAGCTTGACCCGGGACAGGGGTGTCTACGAGCAGTACTTC | CASSLTRDRGVYEQYF
. | TRBJ2-5 | TRBV7-9 | . | TGTGCCAGCAGCCCCCAAGAGACCCAGTACTTC | CASSPQETQYF
. | TRBJ1-3 | TRBV7-2 | . | TGTGCCAGCAGCTTAGCCTCTGGGCCTGGAAACACCATATATTTT | CASSLASGPGNTIYF
TRBD1 | TRBJ2-5 | TRBV7-9 | . | TGTGCCAGCAGCTTTCGGACAGGGGGCCCAGAGACCCAGTACTTC | CASSFRTGGPETQYF
TRBD1 | TRBJ2-7 | TRBV29-1 | . | TGCAGCGTTGAGCCAGGGGGTAGCTCCTACGAGCAGTACTTC | CSVEPGGSSYEQYF
. | TRBJ2-6 | TRBV11-2 | . | TGTGCCAGCAGCACCCCCCGGGGACCTGGGGCCAACGTCCTGACTTTC | CASSTPRGPGANVLTF
. | TRBJ2-1 | TRBV5-1 | . | TGCGCCAGCAGCTTGGAACCCAAAAGCTCCTACAATGAGCAGTTCTTC | CASSLEPKSSYNEQFF
TRBD2 | TRBJ2-1 | TRBV2 | . | TGTGCCAGCAGCCCCTTAGCGGGAGGGTACAATGAGCAGTTCTTC | CASSPLAGGYNEQFF
. | TRBJ1-2 | TRBV3-1/TRBV3-2 | . | TGTGCCAGCAGCCAATTACTTAGCGGCTACACCTTC | CASSQLLSGYTF
TRBD2 | TRBJ2-1 | TRBV15 | . | TGTGCCACCACGCCGAGTCCGACGGGAGGGTTATCCGGTGAGCAGTTCTTC | CATTPSPTGGLSGEQFF
. | TRBJ2-2 | TRBV7-7 | . | TGTGCTAGCAGCTTAGACAGGTCTGGGGAGCTGTTTTTT | CASSLDRSGELFF
TRBD1 | TRBJ2-5 | TRBV2 | . | TGTGCCAGCGACAGGGTGGGGGAAGAGACCCAGTACTTC | CASDRVGEETQYF
. | TRBJ2-2 | TRBV18 | . | TGTGCCAGCTCTAACAACCCTAACACCGGGGAGCTGTTTTTT | CASSNNPNTGELFF
. | TRBJ2-5 | TRBV18 | . | TGTGCCAGCTCACTAGGGCTAGTTGGCGCGTACCAAGAGACCCAGTACTTC | CASSLGLVGAYQETQYF
. | TRBJ1-1 | TRBV10-2 | once | TGCGCCAGCAGTGGTGGTGTGAACACTGAAGCTTTCTTT | CASSGGVNTEAFF
. | TRBJ2-7 | TRBV11-2 | . | TGTGCCAGCAGCTTGAGCGCCCGCTACGAGCAGTACTTC | CASSLSARYEQYF
. | TRBJ2-5 | TRBV19 | . | TGTGCCAGTAGTACCCAAGGAGGGGCTCAGACCCAGTACTTC | CASSTQGGAQTQYF